This T cell receptor beta chain was identified in a study of T cells after yellow fever vaccination. Study at large: SMART-Seq v4 Ultra Low Input handled preparation of low-cell-number fractions.

This clonotype was seen many times. The antigen remains undetermined. V lost 6 bases and J lost 6; bases outside the gene matches: 11. The CDR3 totals 14 residues. In germline, CDR1 is DFQATT, CDR2 SNEGSKA (reference sequence). By 5'RACE template switching, TCR cDNA was produced, with a universal primer site and UMIs added in the process. From the 5' RACE reads, TCRdb called clonotypes with MiXCR, one entry per CDR3 protein. The sample shows under 300,000 distinct CDR3 sequences, less than 9% of them seen only once. General study results and limits: After the booster, 96% of CD4 and 88% of CD8 primary-response clones were re-detected. Weaker, the secondary response had a peak occurring faster, on day 5 versus 15.

This receptor was obtained from a man aged 25 to 45 who received the YFV17D yellow fever vaccine. J is TRBJ2-7 and V is TRBV20-1; 10 nucleotides line up with TRBD1. The sample here was CD4+ T cells sorted from PBMCs, taken 15 days after the yellow fever booster vaccination. The CDR3 DNA reads TGCAGTGCCCCAGGCGACAGGGGGCTGTCCGAGCAGTACTTC. The encoded protein is CSAPGDRGLSEQYF.